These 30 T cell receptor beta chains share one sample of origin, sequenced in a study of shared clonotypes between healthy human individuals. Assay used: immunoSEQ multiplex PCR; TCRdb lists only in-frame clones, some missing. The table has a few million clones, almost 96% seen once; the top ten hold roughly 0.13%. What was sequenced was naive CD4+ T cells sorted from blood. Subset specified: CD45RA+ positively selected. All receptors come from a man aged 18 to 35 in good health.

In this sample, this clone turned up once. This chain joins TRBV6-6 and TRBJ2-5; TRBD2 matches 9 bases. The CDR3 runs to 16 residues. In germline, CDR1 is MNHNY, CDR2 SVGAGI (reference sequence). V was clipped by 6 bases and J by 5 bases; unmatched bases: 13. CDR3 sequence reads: CASSPESGGRGETQYF. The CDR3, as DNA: TGTGCCAGCAGCCCAGAAAGCGGGGGGAGAGGGGAGACCCAGTACTTC.

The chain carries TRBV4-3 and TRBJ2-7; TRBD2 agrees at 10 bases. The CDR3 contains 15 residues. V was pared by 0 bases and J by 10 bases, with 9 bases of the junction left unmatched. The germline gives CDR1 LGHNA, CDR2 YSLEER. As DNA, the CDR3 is TGCGCCAGCAGCCAAGATCCTAGCGGGAGATACGGACAGTACTTC. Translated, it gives CASSQDPSGRYGQYF.

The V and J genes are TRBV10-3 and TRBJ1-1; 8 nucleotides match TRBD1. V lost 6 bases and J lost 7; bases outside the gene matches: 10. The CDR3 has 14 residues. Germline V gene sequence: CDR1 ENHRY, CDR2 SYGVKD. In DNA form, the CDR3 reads TGTGCCATCAGCCCGACAGGGGTAGATAGTGAAGCTTTCTTT. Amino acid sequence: CAISPTGVDSEAFF.

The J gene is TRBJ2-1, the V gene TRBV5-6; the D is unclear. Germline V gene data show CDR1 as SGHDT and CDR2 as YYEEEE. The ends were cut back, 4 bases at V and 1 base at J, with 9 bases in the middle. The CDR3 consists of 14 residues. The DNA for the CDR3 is TGTGCCAGCAGCCCCATTGGGTCCTACAATGAGCAGTTCTTC. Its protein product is CASSPIGSYNEQFF.

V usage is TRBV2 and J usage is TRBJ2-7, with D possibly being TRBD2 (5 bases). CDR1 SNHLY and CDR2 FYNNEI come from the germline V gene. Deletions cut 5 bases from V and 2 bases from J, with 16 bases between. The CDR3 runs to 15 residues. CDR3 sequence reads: CASSKVGKAAYEQYF. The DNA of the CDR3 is TGTGCCAGCAGTAAGGTTGGGAAAGCGGCCTACGAGCAGTACTTC.

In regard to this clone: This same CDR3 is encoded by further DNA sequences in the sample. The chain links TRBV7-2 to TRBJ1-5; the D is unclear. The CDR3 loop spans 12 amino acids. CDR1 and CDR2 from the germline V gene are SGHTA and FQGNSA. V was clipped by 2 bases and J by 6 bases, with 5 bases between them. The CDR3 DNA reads TGTGCCAGCAGCTTAATGGGTCAGCCCCAGCATTTT. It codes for CASSLMGQPQHF.

CDR3 region: CASSLVWGNEQYF. The CDR3 coding sequence is TGTGCCAGCAGCTTAGTCTGGGGAAACGAGCAGTACTTC. The J gene is TRBJ2-7, the V gene TRBV7-2, with no clear D. The V end was cut by 1 base, the J end by 5 bases, with 9 bases between. The CDR3 covers 13 residues. CDR1 is SGHTA and CDR2 is FQGNSA in the germline V gene.

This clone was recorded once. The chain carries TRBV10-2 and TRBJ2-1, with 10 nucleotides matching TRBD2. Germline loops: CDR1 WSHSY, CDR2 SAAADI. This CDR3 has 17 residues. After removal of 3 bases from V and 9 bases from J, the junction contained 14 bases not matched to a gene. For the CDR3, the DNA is TGCGCCAGCAGTGACCTACATCCGGGGCTAGCGGGAGTTGAGCAGTTCTTC. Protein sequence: CASSDLHPGLAGVEQFF.

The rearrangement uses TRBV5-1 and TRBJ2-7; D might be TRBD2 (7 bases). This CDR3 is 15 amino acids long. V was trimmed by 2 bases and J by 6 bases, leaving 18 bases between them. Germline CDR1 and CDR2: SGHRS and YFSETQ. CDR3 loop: CASSLLGGGGGEQYF. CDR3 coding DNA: TGCGCCAGCAGCTTACTAGGCGGGGGCGGAGGCGAGCAGTACTTC.

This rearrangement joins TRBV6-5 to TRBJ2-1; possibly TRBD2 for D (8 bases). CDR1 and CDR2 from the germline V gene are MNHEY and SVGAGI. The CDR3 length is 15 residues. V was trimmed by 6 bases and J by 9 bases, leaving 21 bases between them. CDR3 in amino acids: CASRPGVAGQTEQFF. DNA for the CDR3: TGTGCCAGCAGGCCGGGGGTAGCGGGACAGACTGAGCAGTTCTTC.

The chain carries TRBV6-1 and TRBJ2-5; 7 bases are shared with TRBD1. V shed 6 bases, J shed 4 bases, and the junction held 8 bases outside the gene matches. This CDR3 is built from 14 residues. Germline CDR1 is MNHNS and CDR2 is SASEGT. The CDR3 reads CASRGRGQGETQYF. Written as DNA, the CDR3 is TGTGCCAGCAGGGGAAGGGGGCAGGGAGAGACCCAGTACTTC.

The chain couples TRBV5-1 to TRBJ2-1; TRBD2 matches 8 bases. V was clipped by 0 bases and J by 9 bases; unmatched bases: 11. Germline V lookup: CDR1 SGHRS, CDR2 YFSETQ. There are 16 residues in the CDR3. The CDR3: CASSLGGSGMFSEQFF. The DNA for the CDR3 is TGCGCCAGCAGCTTGGGTGGTAGCGGGATGTTCAGTGAGCAGTTCTTC.

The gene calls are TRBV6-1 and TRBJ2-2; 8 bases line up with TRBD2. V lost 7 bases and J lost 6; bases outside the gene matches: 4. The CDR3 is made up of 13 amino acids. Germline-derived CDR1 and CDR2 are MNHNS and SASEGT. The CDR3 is CASMGLGAGELFF. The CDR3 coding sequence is TGTGCCAGCATGGGACTAGGTGCCGGGGAGCTGTTTTTT.

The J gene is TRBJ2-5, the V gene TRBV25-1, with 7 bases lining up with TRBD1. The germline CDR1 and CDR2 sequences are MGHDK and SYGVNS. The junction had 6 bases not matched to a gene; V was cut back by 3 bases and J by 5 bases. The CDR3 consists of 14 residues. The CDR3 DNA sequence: TGTGCCAGCAGTGAGGGACAGTATCGTGAGACCCAGTACTTC. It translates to CASSEGQYRETQYF. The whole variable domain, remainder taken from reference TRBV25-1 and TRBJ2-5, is EADIYQTPRYLVIGTGKKITLECSQTMGHDKMYWYQQDPGMELHLIHYSYGVNSTEKGDLSSESTVSRIRTEHFPLTLESARPSHTSQYLCASSEGQYRETQYFGPGTRLLVL.

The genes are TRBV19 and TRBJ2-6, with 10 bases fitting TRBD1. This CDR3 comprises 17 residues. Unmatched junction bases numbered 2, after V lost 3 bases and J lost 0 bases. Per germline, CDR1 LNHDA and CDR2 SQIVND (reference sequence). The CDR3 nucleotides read TGTGCCAGTAGTATCGGGACAGGGGTCTCTGGGGCCAACGTCCTGACTTTC. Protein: CASSIGTGVSGANVLTF.

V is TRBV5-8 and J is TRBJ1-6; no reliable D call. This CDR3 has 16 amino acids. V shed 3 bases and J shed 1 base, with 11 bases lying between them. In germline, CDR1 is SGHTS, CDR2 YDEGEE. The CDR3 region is CASSYVSGSYNSPLHF. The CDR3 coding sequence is TGTGCCAGCAGCTATGTCAGTGGGTCCTATAATTCACCCCTCCACTTT.

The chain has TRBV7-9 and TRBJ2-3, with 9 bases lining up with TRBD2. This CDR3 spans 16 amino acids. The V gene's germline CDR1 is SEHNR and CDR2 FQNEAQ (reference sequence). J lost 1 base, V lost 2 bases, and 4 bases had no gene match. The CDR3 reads CASSLYPSGGTDTQYF. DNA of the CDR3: TGTGCCAGCAGCTTATACCCTAGCGGGGGCACAGATACGCAGTATTTT.

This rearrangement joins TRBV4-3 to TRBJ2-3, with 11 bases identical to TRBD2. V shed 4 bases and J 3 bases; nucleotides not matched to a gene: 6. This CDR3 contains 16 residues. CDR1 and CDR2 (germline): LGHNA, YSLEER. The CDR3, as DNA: TGCGCCAGCAGCCGCGGACTAGCGGGTTCGACAGATACGCAGTATTTT. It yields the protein CASSRGLAGSTDTQYF.

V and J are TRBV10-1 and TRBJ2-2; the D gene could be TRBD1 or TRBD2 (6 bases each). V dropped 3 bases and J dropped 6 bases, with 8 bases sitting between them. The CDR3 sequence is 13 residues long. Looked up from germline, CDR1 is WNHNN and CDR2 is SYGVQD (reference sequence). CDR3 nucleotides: TGCGCCAGCAGTGAAGGGGGGCCCGGGGAGCTGTTTTTT. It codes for CASSEGGPGELFF.

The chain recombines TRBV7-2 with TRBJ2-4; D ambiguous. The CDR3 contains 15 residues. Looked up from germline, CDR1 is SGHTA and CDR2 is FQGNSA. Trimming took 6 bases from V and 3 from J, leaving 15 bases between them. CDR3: CASSPRRVVKNIQYF. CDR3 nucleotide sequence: TGTGCCAGCAGTCCCCGGAGAGTAGTCAAAAACATTCAGTACTTC.

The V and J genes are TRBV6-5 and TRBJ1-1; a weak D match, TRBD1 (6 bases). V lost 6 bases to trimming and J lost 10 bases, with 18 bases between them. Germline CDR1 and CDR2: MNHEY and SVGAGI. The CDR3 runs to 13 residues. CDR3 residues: CASRRGEFWGAFF. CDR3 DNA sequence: TGTGCCAGCAGAAGGGGGGAATTCTGGGGAGCTTTCTTT.

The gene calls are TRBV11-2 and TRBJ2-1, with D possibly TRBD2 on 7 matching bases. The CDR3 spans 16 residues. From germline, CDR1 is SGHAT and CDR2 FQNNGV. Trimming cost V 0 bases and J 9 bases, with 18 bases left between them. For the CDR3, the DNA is TGTGCCAGCAGCTTAGATCCGGGGGGCCGGAGAGCTGAGCAGTTCTTC. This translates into CASSLDPGGRRAEQFF.

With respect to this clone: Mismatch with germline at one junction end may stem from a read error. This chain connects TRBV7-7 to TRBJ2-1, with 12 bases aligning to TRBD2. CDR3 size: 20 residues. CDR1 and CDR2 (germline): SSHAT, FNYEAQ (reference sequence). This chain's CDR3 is CASSLASSPLLAGGDNEQFF. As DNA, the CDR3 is TGTGCTAGCAGCTTAGCCTCAAGCCCTCTCCTAGCGGGAGGGGACAATGAGCAGTTCTTC. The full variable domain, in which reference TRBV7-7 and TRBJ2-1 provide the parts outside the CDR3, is GAGVSQSPRYKVTKRGQDVTLRCDPISSHATLYWYQQALGQGPEFLTYFNYEAQPDKSGLPSDRFSAERPEGSISTLTIQRTEQRDSAMYRCASSLASSPLLAGGDNEQFFGPGTRLTVL.

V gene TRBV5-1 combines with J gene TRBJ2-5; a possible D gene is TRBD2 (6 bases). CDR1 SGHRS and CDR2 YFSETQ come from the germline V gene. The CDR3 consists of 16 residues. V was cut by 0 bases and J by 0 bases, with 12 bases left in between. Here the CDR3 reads CASSLEGAGYQETQYF. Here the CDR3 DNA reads TGCGCCAGCAGCTTGGAAGGGGCGGGGTACCAAGAGACCCAGTACTTC.

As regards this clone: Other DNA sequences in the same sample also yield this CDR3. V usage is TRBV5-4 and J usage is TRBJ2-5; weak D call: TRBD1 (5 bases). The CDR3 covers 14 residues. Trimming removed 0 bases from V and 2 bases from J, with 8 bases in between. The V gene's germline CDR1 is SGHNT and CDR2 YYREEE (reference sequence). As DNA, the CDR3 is TGTGCCAGCAGCTTGGCCAGGGCGCAAGAGACCCAGTACTTC. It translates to CASSLARAQETQYF.

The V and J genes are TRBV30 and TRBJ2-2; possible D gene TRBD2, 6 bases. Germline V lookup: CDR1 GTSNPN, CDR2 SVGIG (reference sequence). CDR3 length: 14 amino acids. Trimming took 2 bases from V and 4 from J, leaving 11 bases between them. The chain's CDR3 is CAWSNQGGTGELFF. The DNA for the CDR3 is TGTGCCTGGAGTAATCAGGGAGGCACCGGGGAGCTGTTTTTT.

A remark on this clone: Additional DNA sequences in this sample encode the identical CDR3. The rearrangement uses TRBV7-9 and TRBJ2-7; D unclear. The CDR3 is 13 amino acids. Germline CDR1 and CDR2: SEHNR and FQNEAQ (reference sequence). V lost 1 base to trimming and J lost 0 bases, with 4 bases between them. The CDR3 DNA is TGTGCCAGCAGCTTAGGGGTCTCCTACGAGCAGTACTTC. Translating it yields CASSLGVSYEQYF.

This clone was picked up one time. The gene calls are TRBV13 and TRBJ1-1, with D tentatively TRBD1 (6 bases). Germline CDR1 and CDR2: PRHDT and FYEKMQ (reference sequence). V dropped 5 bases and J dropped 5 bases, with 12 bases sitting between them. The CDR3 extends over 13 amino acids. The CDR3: CASSKRGWTEAFF. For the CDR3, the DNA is TGTGCCAGCAGCAAAAGGGGGTGGACTGAAGCTTTCTTT.

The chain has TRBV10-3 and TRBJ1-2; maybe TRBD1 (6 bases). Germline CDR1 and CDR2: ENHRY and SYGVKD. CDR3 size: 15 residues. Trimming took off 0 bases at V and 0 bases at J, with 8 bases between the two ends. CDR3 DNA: TGTGCCATCAGTGAGTCGGGACAACCTAACTATGGCTACACCTTC. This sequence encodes CAISESGQPNYGYTF.

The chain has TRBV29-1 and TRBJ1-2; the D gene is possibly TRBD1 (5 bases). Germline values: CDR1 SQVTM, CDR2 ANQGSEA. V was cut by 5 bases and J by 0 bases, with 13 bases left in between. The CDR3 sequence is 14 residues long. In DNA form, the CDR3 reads TGCAGCGTTTCCCTCCAGGGAACTAACTATGGCTACACCTTC. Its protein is CSVSLQGTNYGYTF. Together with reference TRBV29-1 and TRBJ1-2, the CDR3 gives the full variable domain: SAVISQKPSRDICQRGTSLTIQCQVDSQVTMMFWYRQQPGQSLTLIATANQGSEATYESGFVIDKFPISRPNLTFSTLTVSNMSPEDSSIYLCSVSLQGTNYGYTFGSGTRLTVV.